This T cell receptor (beta chain) was identified in a study of long-term antiretroviral therapy in people with HIV. The length of the CDR3 is 16 residues. Trimming stripped 5 bases from V and 0 bases from J, with 16 bases between. Germline values: CDR1 MGHDK, CDR2 SYGVNS. Version v3.0 of the immunoSEQ assay ran at survey level. The repertoire was sequenced with immunoSEQ multiplex PCR; TCRdb's copy has only in-frame clones and lacks some. The sample lists tens of thousands of clones, roughly 85% occurring once. The rearrangement uses TRBV25-1 and TRBJ1-1; tentatively, D is TRBD1 (6 bases). Sequencing was performed on unsorted PBMCs, taken 2.3 years after starting antiretroviral therapy. The clonotype comes from a man aged 40-55 years with HIV. CDR3 sequence reads: CASSPLRTEMNTEAFF. The CDR3 DNA follows: TGTGCCAGCAGTCCCCTTCGGACAGAAATGAACACTGAAGCTTTCTTT.